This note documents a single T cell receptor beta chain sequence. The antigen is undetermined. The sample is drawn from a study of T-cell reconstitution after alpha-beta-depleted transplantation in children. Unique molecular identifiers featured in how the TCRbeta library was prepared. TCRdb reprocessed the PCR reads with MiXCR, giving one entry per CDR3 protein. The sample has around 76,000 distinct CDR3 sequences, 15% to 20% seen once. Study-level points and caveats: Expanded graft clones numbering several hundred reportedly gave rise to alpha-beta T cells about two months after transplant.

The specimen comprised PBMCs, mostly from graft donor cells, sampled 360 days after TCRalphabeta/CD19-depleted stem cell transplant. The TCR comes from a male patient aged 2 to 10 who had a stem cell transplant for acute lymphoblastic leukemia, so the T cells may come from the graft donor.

DNA for the CDR3: TGTGCCAGCAGCTTTGGTCCATTACTAGCGTCTAGCACAGATACGCAGTATTTT. Protein sequence: CASSFGPLLASSTDTQYF. This chain links TRBV7-8 with TRBJ2-3, with TRBD2 identical over 7 bases. With V trimmed by 3 bases and J by 0 bases, 12 bases remained unmatched. Looked up from germline, CDR1 is SGHVS and CDR2 is FQNEAQ. The CDR3 covers 18 residues. The whole variable domain, remainder taken from reference TRBV7-8 and TRBJ2-3, is GAGVSQSPRYKVAKRGQDVALRCDPISGHVSLFWYQQALGQGPEFLTYFQNEAQLDKSGLPSDRFFAERPEGSVSTLKIQRTQQEDSAVYLCASSFGPLLASSTDTQYFGPGTRLTVL.